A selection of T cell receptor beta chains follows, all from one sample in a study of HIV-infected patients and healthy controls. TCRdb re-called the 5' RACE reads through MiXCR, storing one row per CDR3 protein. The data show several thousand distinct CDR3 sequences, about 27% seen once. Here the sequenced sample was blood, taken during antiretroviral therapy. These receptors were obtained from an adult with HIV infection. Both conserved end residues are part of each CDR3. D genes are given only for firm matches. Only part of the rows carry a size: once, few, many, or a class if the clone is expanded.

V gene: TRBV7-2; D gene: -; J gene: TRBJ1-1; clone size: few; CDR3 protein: CASSLALAGLNTEAFF; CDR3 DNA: TGTGCCAGCAGCTTAGCGCTGGCAGGTTTGAACACTGAAGCTTTCTTT
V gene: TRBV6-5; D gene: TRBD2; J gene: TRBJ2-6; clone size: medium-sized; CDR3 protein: CATLAGGILGANVLTF; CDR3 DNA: TGTGCCACTTTAGCGGGGGGGATATTGGGGGCCAACGTCCTGACTTTC
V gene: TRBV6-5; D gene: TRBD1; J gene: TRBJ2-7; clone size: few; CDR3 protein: CASSDTGGQVHEQYF; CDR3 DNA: TGTGCCAGCAGCGATACAGGGGGACAAGTCCACGAGCAGTACTTC
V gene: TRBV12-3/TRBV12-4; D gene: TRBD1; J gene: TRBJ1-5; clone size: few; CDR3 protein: CASSPDRGGQPQHF; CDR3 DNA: TGTGCCAGCAGCCCTGACAGGGGAGGTCAGCCCCAGCATTTT
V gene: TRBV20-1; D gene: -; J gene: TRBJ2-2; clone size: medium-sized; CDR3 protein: CSARDRGAANTGELFF; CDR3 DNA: TGCAGTGCTAGAGATCGAGGGGCAGCGAACACCGGGGAGCTGTTTTTT
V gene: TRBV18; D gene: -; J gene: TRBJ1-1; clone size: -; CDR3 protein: CASSRGGEAFF; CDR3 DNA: TGTGCCAGCTCACGGGGGGGCGAAGCTTTCTTT
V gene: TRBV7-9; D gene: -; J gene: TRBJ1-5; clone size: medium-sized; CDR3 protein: CASSFGWSTGNNQPQHF; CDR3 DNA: TGTGCCAGCAGCTTTGGGTGGTCTACAGGGAACAATCAGCCCCAGCATTTT
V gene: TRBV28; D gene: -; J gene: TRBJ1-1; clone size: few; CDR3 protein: CASSSARGSTEAFF; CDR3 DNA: TGTGCCAGCAGTTCAGCTCGGGGATCCACTGAAGCTTTCTTT
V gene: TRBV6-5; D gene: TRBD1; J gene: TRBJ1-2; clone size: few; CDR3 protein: CASSQSLQGARGYTF; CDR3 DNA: TGTGCCAGCAGTCAATCATTACAGGGGGCGCGAGGCTACACCTTC
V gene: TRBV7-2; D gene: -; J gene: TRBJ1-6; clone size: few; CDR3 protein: CASSLAGRPNSPLHF; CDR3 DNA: TGTGCCAGCAGCTTAGCAGGGAGGCCCAATTCACCCCTCCACTTT
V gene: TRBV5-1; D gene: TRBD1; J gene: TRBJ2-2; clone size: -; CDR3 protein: CASRTGDTGELFF; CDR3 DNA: TGCGCCAGCCGGACAGGGGACACAGGGGAGCTGTTTTTT
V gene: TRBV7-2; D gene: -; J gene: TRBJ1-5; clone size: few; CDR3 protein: CASSPEAYSNQPQHF; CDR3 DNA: TGTGCCAGCAGCCCCGAGGCCTATAGCAATCAGCCCCAGCATTTT
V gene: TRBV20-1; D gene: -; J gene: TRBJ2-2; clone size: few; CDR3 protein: CSASQTANTGELFF; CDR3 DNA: TGCAGTGCTTCCCAGACCGCGAACACCGGGGAGCTGTTTTTT
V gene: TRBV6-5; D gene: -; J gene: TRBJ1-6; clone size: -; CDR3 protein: CASRGRVSSYNSPLHF; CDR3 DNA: TGTGCCAGCCGAGGCAGGGTTAGCTCCTATAATTCACCCCTCCACTTT
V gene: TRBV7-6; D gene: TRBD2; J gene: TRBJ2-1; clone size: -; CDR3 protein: CASSLAGGGNEQFF; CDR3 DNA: TGTGCCAGCAGCTTAGCGGGGGGGGGAAATGAGCAGTTCTTC
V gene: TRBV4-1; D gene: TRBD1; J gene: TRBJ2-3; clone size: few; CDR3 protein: CASSQVTGGSDTQYF; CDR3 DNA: TGCGCCAGCAGCCAAGTCACAGGGGGTTCAGATACGCAGTATTTT
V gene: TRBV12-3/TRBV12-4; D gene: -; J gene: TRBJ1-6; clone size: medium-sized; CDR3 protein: CASTQGPGGISPLHF; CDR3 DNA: TGTGCCAGCACTCAGGGGCCGGGGGGTATTTCACCCCTCCACTTT
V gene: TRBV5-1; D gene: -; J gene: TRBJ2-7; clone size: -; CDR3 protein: CASSLVGLDSGVEQYF; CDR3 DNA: TGCGCCAGCAGCTTGGTTGGTTTGGACTCGGGGGTCGAGCAGTACTTC
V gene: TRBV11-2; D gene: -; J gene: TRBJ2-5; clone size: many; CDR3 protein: CASSLSPGGETQYF; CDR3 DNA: TGTGCCAGCAGCTTGTCACCCGGGGGAGAGACCCAGTACTTC
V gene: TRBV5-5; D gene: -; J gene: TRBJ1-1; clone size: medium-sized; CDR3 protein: CASSLAARGNTEAFF; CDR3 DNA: TGTGCCAGCAGCTTGGCCGCCCGAGGGAACACTGAAGCTTTCTTT
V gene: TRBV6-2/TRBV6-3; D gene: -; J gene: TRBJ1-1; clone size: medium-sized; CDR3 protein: CASGPLSMGQRRNTEAFF; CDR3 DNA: TGTGCCAGCGGTCCCTTATCGATGGGCCAGAGGAGGAACACTGAAGCTTTCTTT
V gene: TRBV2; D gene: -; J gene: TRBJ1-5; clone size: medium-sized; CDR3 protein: CASSAESNQPQHF; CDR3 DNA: TGTGCCAGCAGTGCTGAAAGCAATCAGCCCCAGCATTTT
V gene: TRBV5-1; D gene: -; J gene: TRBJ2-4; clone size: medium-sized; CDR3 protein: CASSLEGANIQYF; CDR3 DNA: TGCGCCAGCAGCTTGGAAGGTGCCAACATTCAGTACTTC
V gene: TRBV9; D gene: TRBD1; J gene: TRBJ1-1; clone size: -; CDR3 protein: CASSVVDRMNTEAFF; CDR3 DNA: TGTGCCAGCAGCGTAGTGGACAGGATGAACACTGAAGCTTTCTTT
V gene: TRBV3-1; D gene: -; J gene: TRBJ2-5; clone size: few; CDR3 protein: CASSQESRLALQETQYF; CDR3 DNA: TGTGCCAGCAGCCAAGAAAGTCGGCTAGCACTTCAAGAGACCCAGTACTTC
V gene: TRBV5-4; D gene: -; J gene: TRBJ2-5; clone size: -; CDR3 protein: CASTADETQYF; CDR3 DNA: TGTGCCAGCACCGCCGACGAGACCCAGTACTTC
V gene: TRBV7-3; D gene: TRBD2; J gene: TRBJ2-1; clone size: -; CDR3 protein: CASSSPTSGGATNEQFF; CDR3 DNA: TGTGCCAGCAGCTCCCCGACTAGCGGGGGGGCCACGAATGAGCAGTTCTTC
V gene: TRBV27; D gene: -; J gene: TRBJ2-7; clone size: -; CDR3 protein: CASSLTESDEQYF; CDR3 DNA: TGTGCCAGCAGTTTGACAGAGTCCGACGAGCAGTACTTC
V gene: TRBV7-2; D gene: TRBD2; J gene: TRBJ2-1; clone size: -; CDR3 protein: CASSRQTGGLDEQFF; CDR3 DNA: TGTGCCAGCAGCCGTCAAACGGGAGGGTTGGATGAGCAGTTCTTC
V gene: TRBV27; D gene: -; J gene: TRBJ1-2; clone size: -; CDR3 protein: CSSSPYDLDSAYGYTF; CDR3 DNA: TGTTCCAGCAGCCCTTACGACCTGGACAGTGCCTATGGCTACACCTTC
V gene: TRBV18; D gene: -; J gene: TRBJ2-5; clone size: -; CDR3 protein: CASSSYREITETQYF; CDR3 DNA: TGTGCCAGCTCATCCTACAGGGAGATTACAGAGACCCAGTACTTC
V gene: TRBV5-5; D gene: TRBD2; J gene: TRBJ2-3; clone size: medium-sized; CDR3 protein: CASSDGTSVWSSTDTQYF; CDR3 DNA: TGTGCCAGCAGCGACGGGACTAGCGTTTGGTCTAGCACAGATACGCAGTATTTT
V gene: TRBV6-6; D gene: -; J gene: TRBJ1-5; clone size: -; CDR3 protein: CASSLDSNQPQHF; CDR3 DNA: TGTGCCAGCAGTTTGGATAGCAATCAGCCCCAGCATTTT
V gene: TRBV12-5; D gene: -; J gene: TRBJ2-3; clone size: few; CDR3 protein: CASGLGTSTDTQYF; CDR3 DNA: TGTGCTAGTGGTTTGGGTACCAGCACAGATACGCAGTATTTT
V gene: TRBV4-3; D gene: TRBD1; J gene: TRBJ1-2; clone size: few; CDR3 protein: CASSQSIRQGNYGYTF; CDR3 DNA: TGCGCCAGCAGCCAAAGTATCCGACAGGGTAACTATGGCTACACCTTC
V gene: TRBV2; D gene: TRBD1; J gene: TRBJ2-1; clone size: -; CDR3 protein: CARWDSNHNEQFF; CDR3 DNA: TGTGCCAGGTGGGACAGTAACCACAATGAGCAGTTCTTC
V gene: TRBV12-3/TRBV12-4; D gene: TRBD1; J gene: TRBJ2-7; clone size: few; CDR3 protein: CASSLRSDGQGLFAEQYF; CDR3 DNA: TGTGCCAGCAGTCTACGGAGCGATGGACAGGGTCTTTTTGCCGAGCAGTACTTC
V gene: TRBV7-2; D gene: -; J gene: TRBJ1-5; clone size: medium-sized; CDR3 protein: CASSLGLDNQPQHF; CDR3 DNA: TGTGCCAGCAGCTTAGGACTCGACAATCAGCCCCAGCATTTT
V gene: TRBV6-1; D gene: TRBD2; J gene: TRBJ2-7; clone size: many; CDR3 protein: CASSEAQRGGLYEQYF; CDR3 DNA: TGTGCCAGCAGTGAAGCCCAGCGGGGGGGCCTTTACGAGCAGTACTTC
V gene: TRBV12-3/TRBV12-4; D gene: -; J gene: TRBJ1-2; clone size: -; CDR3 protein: CASSFSGPPEDYGYTF; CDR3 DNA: TGTGCCAGCAGTTTCAGTGGGCCTCCGGAGGACTATGGCTACACCTTC
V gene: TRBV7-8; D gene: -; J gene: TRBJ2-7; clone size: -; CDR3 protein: CASSLAAHEQYF; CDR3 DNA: TGTGCCAGCAGCTTAGCGGCCCACGAGCAGTACTTC
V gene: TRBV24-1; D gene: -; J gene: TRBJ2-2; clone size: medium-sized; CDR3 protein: CATSDGWSSNTGELFF; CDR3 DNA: TGTGCCACCAGTGATGGCTGGTCATCGAACACCGGGGAGCTGTTTTTT